This T cell receptor (beta chain) was obtained from a study of Tregs in tolerant kidney transplant recipients. Sequencing was performed with immunoSEQ multiplex PCR; in TCRdb, only in-frame clones are kept and a portion is missing. Its clone listing holds under 55,000 clones. A word on this clone: Its matching antigen is unknown.

Study-level findings and limits: Activated donor B cell expansion appeared to reveal the most relevant donor-specific TCRbeta repertoire.

Source: CD4+ T cells from blood, taken before the transplant. The clonotype was recovered from a human donor who received a combined kidney and bone marrow transplant.

The CDR3 DNA, read in part, is TGTGCCAGCTCCAGGGGGCTGGATGGC. It specifies CASSRGLDG. The whole CDR3 region reads CASSRGLDGYTF. This chain joins TRBV18 and TRBJ1-2; 8 positions agree with TRBD1. The read finishes 3 residues shy of the CDR3 end, and the germline J gene is used to complete it. Germline trimming cut 6 bases from V and 6 bases from J; bases unmatched to any gene: 3. CDR1 and CDR2 from the germline V gene are KGHSH and LQKENI. The CDR3 covers 12 residues.